There are a few counts of the clone carrying this TCR beta chain. The antigen is unknown. This sample was taken from a study of beta chain features in type 1 diabetes. Overall study: Summed over all samples, the examined sorted cells came to 90 million to 120 million.

General study findings and limits: Moderately but significantly shorter TCRB CDR3s were found in Type 1 diabetes patients in all four CD4+ subsets.

Every single donor gave one heparinised blood draw, and these averaged roughly 100 mL. The investigators reverse transcribed all of the isolated RNA, so they sequenced expressed TCRB transcripts. Using immunoSEQ multiplex PCR, the repertoire was profiled, and TCRdb retains in-frame clones only, with some absent. The profile shows 150,000 to 200,000 clones, 8% to 8.5% of them singletons. This TCR came from a young woman with type 1 diabetes. The specimen sequenced was central memory CD4+ T cells from blood.

The CDR3 sequence is CSANGAGVNTEAFF. As DNA, the CDR3 is TGCAGCGCAAACGGCGCAGGGGTAAACACTGAAGCTTTCTTT. The chain recombines TRBV29-1 with TRBJ1-1; D possibly corresponds to TRBD1 (6 bases). The germline gives CDR1 SQVTM, CDR2 ANQGSEA. The V and J ends lost 7 bases and 2 bases respectively, with 17 bases between them. The CDR3 is 14 amino acids.